Here is one TCR beta chain with its context. Its antigen target is currently unknown. No base-level quality is on record; no much larger clone is a single base apart. Unstimulated CD4+ memory cells were also sequenced in three donor pairs, together with CD4+ naive, CD8+ TEMRA, CD8+ naive and CD8+ effector memory subsets. Sorted unstimulated T cells, along with proliferating T cells recovered from mixed lymphocyte reactions, underwent TCRbeta CDR3 sequencing. Fresh whole blood from about ten HLA-typed healthy donors served as the source for isolating PBMCs. This sample is part of a study of siplizumab effects on memory and regulatory T cells (dated by TCRdb to between 2018 and 2020). About the study as a whole: The study examined how the anti-CD2 antibody siplizumab affects alloreactive T-cell subsets in allogeneic mixed lymphocyte reactions built from human PBMCs. Summary of the overall study and its limitations: Among mappable alloreactive CD4+ clones, the Treg-derived fraction averaged approximately 69% with siplizumab versus about 25% in control reactions. Because sequences below about 10^-5 frequency were poorly captured, only a minor fraction of alloreactive clones could be mapped to unstimulated subsets. No functional confirmation was obtained for the suppressive function of proliferating Tregs from siplizumab cultures. The cumulative frequency of alloreactive sequences traceable to unstimulated CD4+ memory T cells was significantly reduced by siplizumab. A naive or memory phenotype could not be assigned to roughly 75-97% of proliferating CD4+ or CD8+ clones. Compared with memory T cells, unstimulated naive T cells appeared more diverse, and naive cells seemed to make a substantial contribution to the alloresponse.

The germline V gene supplies CDR1 SGHRS and CDR2 YFSETQ. Germline trimming amounts to 4 bases on V and 8 bases on J, with 7 as the count of junction bases outside the gene matches. CDR3 length: 14 amino acids, cysteine to phenylalanine. Solely the CDR3 DNA is kept, with 42 bases framed from the first base. Preparation of the library involved the immunoSEQ multiplex PCR assay. Around 9.9 x 10^4 TCR templates per sample were assayed by the deep sequencing platform. Genomic DNA extracted from sorted T cells was used for TCRbeta CDR3 sequencing. Processing in the source paper ran as follows. The R programming language was used for the clonal analysis of the TCRbeta CDR3 data. Comparing unstimulated samples against CFSE-low samples taken after the reaction was how alloreactive CD4+ and CD8+ clones were defined. Regulatory or non-regulatory origin was assigned to alloreactive CD4+ clones by matching of sequences to sorted unstimulated Treg and non-Treg repertoires. TCRdb stores this immuneACCESS table with in-frame sequences only. Part of the clones is absent; in the studies checked, under half of the shortfall reflects unresolved V genes, and no reason is known for the rest. D and trimming were read from the DNA, whereas the V and J calls and clone size are those reported in that table. Here the sample has some 40,000 clones; roughly nine tenths occur a single time. The ten most abundant clones make up around 0.25% of the sample.

The chain is encoded by TRBV5-1 joined to TRBJ1-4, with 8 central nucleotides matching TRBD1. The clonotype was recovered from a human donor in good health. Sample: naive CD4+ T cells sorted from blood. Interpreted using the paper, the cell subset or site label stands for: unstimulated naive T cells. The DNA sequence is given as TGCGCCAGCAGCCCTCTGACAGGGGTAGAAAAACTGTTTTTT. It is translated as CASSPLTGVEKLFF.